This entry concerns a single T cell receptor (beta chain). The sample holds one count of this clonotype. The specificity of this receptor is unknown. No base qualities exist here, and no much larger clone lies one base off it. A lone read gives weak evidence. V is clipped by 8 bases and J by 5 bases, and the sequence between their germline boundaries is 15 bases long. The germline V gene yields MNHEY for CDR1 and SVGEGT for CDR2. Measured from the cysteine to the phenylalanine, the CDR3 is 14 residues long. Only the CDR3 part of the read is kept: 42 bases, read in frame from the first base. Libraries were built with PCR. DNA from cultured CD4+ T cells underwent TCR sequencing with the Oncomine TCR Beta short-read assay at the Johns Hopkins FTIC core. Genomic DNA was extracted from the cultured CD4+ T cells with the QIAamp micro DNA kit. Oncomine TCR Beta libraries from cultured CD4+ T cells were pooled with unique dual indexes and sequenced on an Illumina iSeq 100. The paper's data handling went like this. Non-productive sequences were removed, and CDR3s that did not start with C, did not end with F or W, or were shorter than 7 amino acids were discarded. The MANAFEST web application identified antigen-specific clonotypes by comparing peptide-stimulated wells against reference wells and other culture wells. Positive clones required FDR below 0.05, an odds ratio above 5, and productive frequency above 0.1% in at least two of three replicate wells. A clonotype counted as cross-reactive if it showed significant expansion both in the SARS-CoV-2 spike wells and in at least one common cold coronavirus spike condition. Similarity between CDR3 sequences was evaluated in R version 3.6.1 using Levenshtein distances (stringdist) and unrooted phylogenetic trees (ape). TCRdb took the public reads, trimmed them with fastp at Q25, ran MiXCR for clone calling and kept in-frame beta chains. One record per CDR3 amino acid sequence lists the most common genes and DNA. What appears here as the V and J calls and clone size reflects TCRdb's work, not the paper's. The sample data list around 19,000 distinct CDR3 sequences, and 65% to 80% of these were observed just once. The ten largest clones take up 3.5% to 4.5% of the sample.

This entry belongs to a study of vaccination and CD4 T cells after COVID-19 (dated by TCRdb to about 2022). As for the study more broadly: Every convalescent patient had a positive nasal swab PCR test for SARS-CoV-2, with mild disease in 8 to 10 patients and severe disease in one. In under twelve COVID-19 convalescent patients and a few infection-naive healthy vaccine recipients, researchers compared the spike-specific CD4+ TCR repertoire from before mRNA vaccination with the repertoire from after. Each participant got two doses of either the Pfizer-BioNTech BNT162b2 vaccine (n=8) or the Moderna mRNA-1273 vaccine (n=2). Post-COVID blood samples from convalescent patients were collected a median of around 100 days after diagnosis, with a range of roughly 30 to 161 days. For stimulating the cultures, overlapping spike peptide pools were used, derived from SARS-CoV-2 as well as from the common cold coronaviruses HCoV-NL63, HCoV-OC43 and HCoV-229E. The time from the second vaccine dose to post-vaccine blood sampling had a median of roughly 70 days and ranged from about 14 to 250 days. The convalescent cohort comprised six males and four females, including two Hispanic individuals, seven Caucasians, two Asians and one multiracial person. Control cultures used a CEFX viral epitope pool as positive control, an HIV-1 Nef peptide pool as negative control, or no peptide.

What this sample's treatment or condition label stands for: roughly ten-day PBMC culture with coronavirus spike peptide pools or control peptides (ViraFEST assay). The ViraFEST assay, used in the study, expanded antigen-specific T cells with peptide pools and then identified the expanded clonotypes through TCR sequencing. The positive SARS-CoV-2 PCR tests of the convalescent patients were dated from March to December 2020, before the Alpha, Beta and Delta variants emerged in the United States. Each well held 1.5 million to 2.5 million PBMCs cultured with approximately 9.1 ug/ml peptide pools in IMDM containing approximately 4.8% human AB serum and roughly 9 IU/ml IL-2. On days 3 and 7, half of the culture medium was replaced with fresh IL-2-containing medium. After 10 days of culture, CD4+ T cells were isolated by negative selection using the EasySep CD4+ T cell isolation kit. Ficoll-Paque Plus gradient centrifugation was used to isolate PBMCs from whole blood, and the isolated PBMCs were then either used fresh or cryopreserved at -140C. Each culture condition was generally run in triplicate wells.

The full study reports these points: In convalescent patients, a median approximately 90% of post-vaccine SARS-CoV-2-reactive clones were detected only after vaccination, suggesting vaccine-specific priming. Of the vaccine-specific clones found in convalescent patients, nearly all (304 of 307) were mono-reactive for SARS-CoV-2 spike instead of being cross-reactive with common cold coronaviruses. An increase in the median number of SARS-CoV-2-reactive clonotypes from 21 after infection to some 38 after vaccination was observed, but the change was not found to be significant. The study included relatively few convalescent patients and did not analyze early timepoints after natural infection.

The chain employs TRBV6-2 or TRBV6-3 and TRBJ2-2, with no confidently assigned D gene. The receptor was derived from a human donor who had recovered from COVID-19. The sequenced sample consisted of CD4+ T cells from blood, cultured in vitro. CDR3 protein: CASSRSTLTGELFF. The base sequence is TGTGCCAGCTCCCGTTCTACCCTTACCGGGGAGCTGTTTTTT.